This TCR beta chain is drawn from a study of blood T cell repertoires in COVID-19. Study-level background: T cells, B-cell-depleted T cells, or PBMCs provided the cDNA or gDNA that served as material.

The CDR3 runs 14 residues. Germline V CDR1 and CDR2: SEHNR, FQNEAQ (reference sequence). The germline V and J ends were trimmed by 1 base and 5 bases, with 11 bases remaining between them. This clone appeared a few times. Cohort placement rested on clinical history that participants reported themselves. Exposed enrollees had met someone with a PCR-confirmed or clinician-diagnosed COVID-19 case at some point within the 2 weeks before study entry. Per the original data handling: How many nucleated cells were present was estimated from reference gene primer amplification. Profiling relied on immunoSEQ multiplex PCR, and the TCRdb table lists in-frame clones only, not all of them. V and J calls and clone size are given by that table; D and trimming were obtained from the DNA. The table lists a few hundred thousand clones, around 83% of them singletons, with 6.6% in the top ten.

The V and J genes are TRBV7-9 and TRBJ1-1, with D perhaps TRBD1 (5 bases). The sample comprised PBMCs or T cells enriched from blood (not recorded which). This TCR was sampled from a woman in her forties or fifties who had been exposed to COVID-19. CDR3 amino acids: CASSLEGRETEAFF. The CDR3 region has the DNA TGTGCCAGCAGCTTAGAGGGGCGCGAGACTGAAGCTTTCTTT.